The 18 T cell receptor beta chains in this list originate from one sample, sequenced in a study of PD-1 blockade in classical Hodgkin lymphoma. Clones were sequenced by immunoSEQ multiplex PCR, and TCRdb holds only the in-frame ones, with some missing. The sample carries 80,000 to 95,000 clones, 75% to 85% recorded once. As to time point: cycle 4 day 1 (C4D1), after 5 to 7 weeks of nivolumab. Relapse after autologous stem cell transplantation occurred in every patient, and brentuximab vedotin exposure varied. The specimen was peripheral blood mononuclear cells (PBMCs), collected before the fourth cycle of nivolumab. These receptors originate from a human donor with classical Hodgkin lymphoma.

This chain connects TRBV11-2 to TRBJ2-7; D unclear. Germline CDR1 is SGHAT and CDR2 is FQNNGV. V was cut by 2 bases and J by 9 bases, with 17 bases left in between. The CDR3 totals 14 residues. The CDR3 DNA reads as TGTGCCAGCAGCTTAAGGAGAGACGAAGCCGGGCAGTACTTC. It yields the protein CASSLRRDEAGQYF.

Worth noting for this clone: A junction boundary mismatches the germline segment, possibly from a read error. V and J are TRBV7-2 and TRBJ2-7, with 7 bases aligning to TRBD2. Per the germline V gene, CDR1 is SGHTA and CDR2 is FQGNSA. This CDR3 spans 11 amino acids. The chain's CDR3 is CASSSGLGQNF. The CDR3 DNA reads TGTGCCAGCAGCTCCGGACTAGGACAAAACTTC. The whole variable domain, filled in from reference TRBV7-2 and TRBJ2-7, reads GAGVSQSPSNKVTEKGKDVELRCDPISGHTALYWYRQSLGQGLEFLIYFQGNSAPDKSGLPSDRFSAERTGGSVSTLTIQRTQQEDSAVYLCASSSGLGQNFGPGTRLTVT.

The CDR3 DNA reads TGTGCCAGCACGGTAGCGGGGAGGGAGACCCAGTACTTC. Residues: CASTVAGRETQYF. This chain joins TRBV2 and TRBJ2-5, with 8 bases lining up with TRBD2. This CDR3 has 13 amino acids. Trimming took 7 bases from V and 5 from J; bases not matched to a gene: 6. Germline V gene lookup returns CDR1 SNHLY and CDR2 FYNNEI.

The chain is built from TRBV4-3 and TRBJ2-7; D uncertain. The ends were cut back, 0 bases at V and 3 bases at J, with 6 bases in the middle. CDR1 LGHNA and CDR2 YSLEER come from the germline V gene. This CDR3 comprises 13 residues. CDR3: CASSQEAHYEQYF. CDR3 bases: TGCGCCAGCAGCCAAGAGGCCCACTACGAGCAGTACTTC.

The sample holds one count of this clone. This chain connects TRBV14 to TRBJ2-1; D not certain. V lost 5 bases, J lost 3 bases, and 5 bases lay in between. Germline V gene lookup returns CDR1 SGHDN and CDR2 FVKESK. The CDR3 covers 12 residues. CDR3 loop: CASSFDYNEQFF. The CDR3 bases are TGTGCCAGCAGCTTCGACTACAATGAGCAGTTCTTC.

This clone came up a few times. The rearrangement joins TRBV29-1 to TRBJ1-4, with D uncertain. The V end lost 4 bases, the J end lost 8 bases, and 11 bases lay between the germline ends. Germline V gives CDR1 SQVTM, CDR2 ANQGSEA. This CDR3 comprises 12 residues. This CDR3 is CSVASGREKLFF. CDR3 nucleotides: TGCAGCGTTGCCTCGGGGAGAGAAAAACTGTTTTTT.

The chain carries TRBV9 and TRBJ2-1; no clear D gene. V was shortened by 3 bases and J by 6 bases, with 22 bases between the two germline ends. This CDR3 is built from 17 residues. Germline-derived CDR1 and CDR2 are SGDLS and YYNGEE. The CDR3 DNA reads TGTGCCAGCAGCGAGAGACGGAATTCGGGCCCTAGCAATGAGCAGTTCTTC. Encoded protein: CASSERRNSGPSNEQFF.

The V and J genes are TRBV13 and TRBJ2-7; TRBD2 agrees at 11 bases. The CDR3 length is 15 residues. V lost 5 bases, J lost 7 bases, and 10 bases stayed unmatched. The germline gives CDR1 PRHDT, CDR2 FYEKMQ (reference sequence). The CDR3 coding sequence is TGTGCCAGCAGCCACGGACTAGCGGGTAGAAGGGAGCAGTACTTC. It specifies CASSHGLAGRREQYF.

This clone was counted only a few times. The J gene is TRBJ2-1, the V gene TRBV15; 8 bases are shared with TRBD2. The germline gives CDR1 LNHNV, CDR2 YYDKDF (reference sequence). This CDR3 region has 13 residues. V was pared by 4 bases and J by 7 bases, with 3 bases of the junction left unmatched. The CDR3, as DNA: TGTGCCACCAGCATCCCTAGCGGGAATGAGCAGTTCTTC. Translating gives CATSIPSGNEQFF.

V gene TRBV25-1 combines with J gene TRBJ2-2; D remains ambiguous. Germline loops: CDR1 MGHDK, CDR2 SYGVNS. The V end lost 7 bases, the J end lost 5 bases, and 14 bases lay between the germline ends. The CDR3 covers 14 residues. CDR3 nucleotide sequence: TGTGCCAGCACCCCCGTAGTCGGGACCGGGGAGCTGTTTTTT. Protein: CASTPVVGTGELFF.

The chain uses TRBV9 and TRBJ2-4; D might be TRBD1 or TRBD2, each matching 5 bases. This CDR3 spans 17 amino acids. V lost 4 bases and J lost 8, with 25 bases in between. Germline V gene sequence: CDR1 SGDLS, CDR2 YYNGEE. Written as DNA, the CDR3 is TGTGCCAGCAGCCCCCCCCCGGACGGGACCCTGCGGGACATTCAGTACTTC. As protein: CASSPPPDGTLRDIQYF.

The chain joins TRBV6-5 to TRBJ1-2; 11 nucleotides agree with TRBD1. The CDR3 has 15 amino acids. V gave up 6 bases and J gave up 5 bases; unmatched junction bases: 8. The germline CDR1 and CDR2 sequences are MNHEY and SVGAGI. The CDR3 sequence is CASRRAGTGGYGYTF. The CDR3 DNA is TGTGCCAGCAGGCGCGCCGGGACAGGGGGATATGGCTACACCTTC.

This CDR3 is CASSPRPVGQPQHF. Written as DNA, the CDR3 is TGTGCCAGCAGTCCTCGTCCGGTGGGTCAGCCCCAGCATTTT. The chain is built from TRBV28 and TRBJ1-5, with D unclear. Per the germline V gene, CDR1 is MDHEN and CDR2 is SYDVKM. The CDR3 is made up of 14 amino acids. V was pared by 5 bases and J by 6 bases, with 14 bases between.

The rearrangement uses TRBV18 and TRBJ2-7; TRBD2 might be the D (6 bases). CDR1 is KGHSH and CDR2 is LQKENI in the germline V gene. The CDR3 is made up of 14 amino acids. Trimming pared 3 bases from V and 0 bases from J, leaving 9 bases between. The CDR3 here is CASSPAGTSYEQYF. The CDR3, as DNA: TGTGCCAGCTCACCTGCGGGGACCTCCTACGAGCAGTACTTC.

The chain links TRBV18 to TRBJ2-2, with a tentative D call TRBD2 (6 bases). Trimming removed 2 bases at V and 1 base at J, with 14 bases between. The CDR3 is 17 residues long. Germline V gene lookup returns CDR1 KGHSH and CDR2 LQKENI. The chain's CDR3 is CASSPSRASENTGELFF. CDR3 DNA: TGTGCCAGCTCACCATCACGGGCTAGCGAGAACACCGGGGAGCTGTTTTTT. The entire variable domain, with the rest obtained from reference TRBV18 and TRBJ2-2, is as follows: NAGVMQNPRHLVRRRGQEARLRCSPMKGHSHVYWYRQLPEEGLKFMVYLQKENIIDESGMPKERFSAEFPKEGPSILRIQQVVRGDSAAYFCASSPSRASENTGELFFGEGSRLTVL.

The genes are TRBV28 and TRBJ1-1, with a weak D call TRBD1 (5 bases). Germline V gene lookup returns CDR1 MDHEN and CDR2 SYDVKM. V was cut by 3 bases and J by 0 bases, with 11 bases left in between. This CDR3 has 15 residues. CDR3 sequence reads: CASSLIGDVNTEAFF. CDR3 nucleotide sequence: TGTGCCAGCAGTTTGATAGGGGACGTGAACACTGAAGCTTTCTTT.

V usage is TRBV9 and J usage is TRBJ2-7; 10 bases line up with TRBD1. V was pared by 4 bases and J by 2 bases, with 3 bases of the junction left unmatched. CDR3 length: 14 amino acids. Germline V gene lookup returns CDR1 SGDLS and CDR2 YYNGEE. This chain's CDR3 is CASSRDRGTYEQYF. The CDR3 DNA reads TGTGCCAGCAGCCGGGACAGGGGTACCTACGAGCAGTACTTC.

The CDR3 loop reads CASSPPQETQYF. The CDR3 DNA reads TGTGCCAGCAGCCCCCCCCAAGAGACCCAGTACTTC. V gene TRBV5-5 combines with J gene TRBJ2-5; D gene ambiguous. Germline V lookup: CDR1 SGHKS, CDR2 YYEKEE (reference sequence). The CDR3 covers 12 residues. Trimming took off 4 bases at V and 1 base at J, with 5 bases between the two ends.